The following is a T cell receptor beta chain sequence with its context. These data belong to a study of blood T cell repertoires in COVID-19. Study details: T cells, B-cell-depleted T cells, or PBMCs supplied cDNA or gDNA.

Those who participated ranged in age from roughly 18 to 89 years and resided in about two dozen US areas. As handled by the study authors: Estimation of nucleated cell counts relied on the amplification of reference gene primers. This table comes from immunoSEQ multiplex PCR, and its TCRdb copy is limited to in-frame clones, with some not included. V and J calls and clone size are given by that table; D and trimming were obtained from the DNA. The sample shows 250,000 to 300,000 clones, roughly 90% of them seen only once. This CDR3 is built from 13 residues. The germline gives CDR1 MDHEN, CDR2 SYDVKM. The V and J ends lost 6 bases and 8 bases, in that order; junction bases with no gene match: 8.

The rearrangement joins TRBV28 to TRBJ1-2; TRBD1 aligns across 8 bases. The TCR was taken from a woman aged 25 to 39 who had recovered from COVID-19. The specimen sequenced was PBMCs or T cells enriched from blood (not recorded which). CDR3 in DNA: TGTGCCAGCAGGCTCAGGGGGCATCTGGGCTACACCTTC. Amino acids: CASRLRGHLGYTF.